This T cell receptor (beta chain) was profiled in a study of control samples from healthy donors and cancer patients. TCRdb's copy holds only in-frame clones and misses some; the assay was immunoSEQ multiplex PCR. In the table there are 120,000 or so clones, approximately 87% of which are singletons. V lost 5 bases, J lost 3 bases, and 14 bases lay in between. The CDR3 is made up of 15 amino acids. Germline CDR1 and CDR2: KGHDR and SFDVKD. Material for sequencing was blood. This clonotype originated in a man younger than 45 in good health. V is TRBV24-1 and J is TRBJ2-3, with D perhaps given as TRBD1 or TRBD2 (6 bases each). The CDR3 DNA follows: TGTGCCACCAGTGGGGGGGCGGCGGGAACAGATACGCAGTATTTT. This gives the protein CATSGGAAGTDTQYF.